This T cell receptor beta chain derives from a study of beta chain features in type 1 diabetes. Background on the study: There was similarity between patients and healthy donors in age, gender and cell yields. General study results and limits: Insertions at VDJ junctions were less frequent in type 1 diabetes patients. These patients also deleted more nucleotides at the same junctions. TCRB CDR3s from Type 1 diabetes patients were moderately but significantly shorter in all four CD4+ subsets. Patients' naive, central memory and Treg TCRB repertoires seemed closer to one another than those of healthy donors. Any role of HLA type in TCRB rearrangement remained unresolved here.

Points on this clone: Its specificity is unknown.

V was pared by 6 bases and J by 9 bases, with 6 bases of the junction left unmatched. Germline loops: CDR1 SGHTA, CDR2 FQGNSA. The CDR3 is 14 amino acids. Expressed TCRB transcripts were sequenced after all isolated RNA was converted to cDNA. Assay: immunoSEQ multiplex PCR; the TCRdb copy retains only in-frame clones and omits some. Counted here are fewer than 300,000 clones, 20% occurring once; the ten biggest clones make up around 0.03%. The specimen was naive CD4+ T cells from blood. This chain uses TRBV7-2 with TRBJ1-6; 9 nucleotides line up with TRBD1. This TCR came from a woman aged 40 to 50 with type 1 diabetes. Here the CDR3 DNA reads TGTGCCAGCAGTCCCGACAGGGGGAGTTCACCCCTCCACTTT. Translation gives CASSPDRGSSPLHF.